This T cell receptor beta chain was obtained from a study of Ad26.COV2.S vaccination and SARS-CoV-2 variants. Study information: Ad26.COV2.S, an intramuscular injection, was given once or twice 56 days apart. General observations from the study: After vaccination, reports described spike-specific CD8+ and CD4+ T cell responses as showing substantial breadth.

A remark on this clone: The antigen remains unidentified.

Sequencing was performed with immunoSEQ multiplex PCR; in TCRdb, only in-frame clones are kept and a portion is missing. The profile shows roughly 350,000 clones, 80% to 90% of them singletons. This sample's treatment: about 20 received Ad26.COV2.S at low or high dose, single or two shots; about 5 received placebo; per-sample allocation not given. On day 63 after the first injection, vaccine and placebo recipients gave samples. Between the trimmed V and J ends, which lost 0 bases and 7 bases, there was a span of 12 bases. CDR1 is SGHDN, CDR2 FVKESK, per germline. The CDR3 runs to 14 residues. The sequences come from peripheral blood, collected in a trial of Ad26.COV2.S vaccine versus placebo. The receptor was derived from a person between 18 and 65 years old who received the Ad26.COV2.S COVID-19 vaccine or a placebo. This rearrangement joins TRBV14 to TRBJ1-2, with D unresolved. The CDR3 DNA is TGTGCCAGCAGCCAAGATCGATGGAGCGGTGGCTACACCTTC. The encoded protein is CASSQDRWSGGYTF.